These T cell receptor beta chains were read from a single sample in a study of cytomegalovirus exposure and HLA in healthy donors. Repertoires were generated with immunoSEQ multiplex PCR, while TCRdb's copy carries only in-frame clones and drops some. The table lists 85,000 to 130,000 clones, around 75% of them singletons. The sample comprised PBMCs. The receptors here all came from a male donor in good health and CMV-seropositive. Each CDR3 is given with its conserved first and last residue. The D gene is left open where the match is weak. Only some rows state a clone size, as once, few, many or a class for expanded clones.

j_call v_call d_call clone_size cdr3_length cdr3_nt cdr3_aa
TRBJ1-3 TRBV30 NA few 15 TGTGCCTGGAGCGGGGCAGGGGTCTCTGGAAACACCATATATTTT CAWSGAGVSGNTIYF
TRBJ2-7 TRBV19 TRBD2 NA 15 TGTGCCAGTAGTATAGTAGCGGGAGTACCTACCGAGCAGTACTTC CASSIVAGVPTEQYF
TRBJ1-2 TRBV7-3 NA NA 14 TGTGCCAGCAGCTTAGACCCTCAGGGGCGTGGCTACACCTTC CASSLDPQGRGYTF
TRBJ2-7 TRBV7-2 NA NA 13 TGTGCCAGCACCCCAGCGAGCTCCTACGAGCAGTACTTC CASTPASSYEQYF
TRBJ1-2 TRBV28 NA NA 11 TGTGCCAGCAGTTTCCTCGGGGGCTACACCTTC CASSFLGGYTF
TRBJ1-6 TRBV7-9 TRBD1 NA 16 TGTGCCAGCAGCTTAGGATTCGACAGGGCGAATTCACCCCTCCACTTT CASSLGFDRANSPLHF
TRBJ2-6 TRBV5-1 NA once 18 TGCGCCAGCAGCTTGGGGTTGCTAGGGGTTGGTGGGGCCAACGTCCTGACTTTC CASSLGLLGVGGANVLTF
TRBJ2-7 TRBV7-9 TRBD1 NA 15 TGTGCCAGCAGTTCGGGGACAGGTATAAACTACGAGCAGTACTTC CASSSGTGINYEQYF
TRBJ1-1 TRBV18 NA NA 14 TGTGCCAGCATCGGTGGACAGTTCAACACTGAAGCTTTCTTT CASIGGQFNTEAFF
TRBJ2-7 TRBV5-1 TRBD1 NA 14 TGCGCCAGCAGCTTCCTGACAGGGGAAGGCGAGCAGTACTTC CASSFLTGEGEQYF
TRBJ2-7 TRBV5-4 NA NA 13 TGTGCCACCCTGGCCCGACAGACGGGCGAGCAGTACTTC CATLARQTGEQYF
TRBJ2-3 TRBV15 TRBD1 NA 17 TGTGCCACCAGCAAACAGACAGGGGTTCGGAGCACAGATACGCAGTATTTT CATSKQTGVRSTDTQYF
TRBJ1-5 TRBV6-6 NA NA 16 TGTGCCAGCAGTTACTTAGCCAGGGAAGACAATCAGCCCCAGCATTTT CASSYLAREDNQPQHF
TRBJ1-2 TRBV2 TRBD1 NA 14 TGTGCCAGCAGTGAAGGACAGGGGCGCTATGGCTACACCTTC CASSEGQGRYGYTF
TRBJ2-1 TRBV5-1 NA once 14 TGCGCCAGCAGTTTGGGGGGGCTCTACAATGAGCAGTTCTTC CASSLGGLYNEQFF
TRBJ1-5 TRBV10-3 NA NA 16 TGTGCCATCAGTGAGTGGGGGGTTGGCAGCAATCAGCCCCAGCATTTT CAISEWGVGSNQPQHF
TRBJ2-5 TRBV2 TRBD2 NA 12 TGTGCCAGCAGTGCCGGGGGGGCTGTCCAGTACTTC CASSAGGAVQYF
TRBJ2-6 TRBV7-2 NA once 18 TGTGCCAGCAGCCCTTCGGCAGGTTTGAGCTCTGGGGCCAACGTCCTGACTTTC CASSPSAGLSSGANVLTF
TRBJ2-7 TRBV2 TRBD1 NA 14 TGTGCCAGCAGTGAACCCAGGGGGCACTACGAGCAGTACTTC CASSEPRGHYEQYF
TRBJ2-1 TRBV27 NA once 16 TGTGCCAGCAGTTTATCCCCCGGGGTTCCCTACAATGAGCAGTTCTTC CASSLSPGVPYNEQFF
TRBJ1-1 TRBV19 NA NA 13 TGTGCCAGTAGTATAGGGGGCAACACTGAAGCTTTCTTT CASSIGGNTEAFF
TRBJ1-2 TRBV20-1 NA NA 10 TGCAGACCTAGCGGGCGAGACTACACCTTC CRPSGRDYTF
TRBJ2-7 TRBV2 NA NA 12 TGTGCCAGCAGGGCGCGGGGTTACGAGCAGTACTTC CASRARGYEQYF
TRBJ1-1 TRBV4-3 TRBD1 NA 15 TGCGCCAGCAGCCAACCCGGGACAGCGAACACTGAAGCTTTCTTT CASSQPGTANTEAFF
TRBJ2-7 TRBV11-2 NA few 11 TGTGCCAGCAGCTTGTACTACGAGCAGTACTTC CASSLYYEQYF
TRBJ1-6 TRBV27 NA NA 17 TGTGCCAGCAGTTTATCGGTTGTCGGGGGTGGTAATTCACCCCTCCACTTT CASSLSVVGGGNSPLHF
TRBJ2-3 TRBV5-1 NA NA 16 TGCGCCAGCAGCTTGGGCCGCTCCGGGAGAACAGATACGCAGTATTTT CASSLGRSGRTDTQYF
TRBJ2-7 TRBV18 NA NA 15 TGTGCCAGCTCCGGGACTGCAGAACTGTCTTACGAGCAGTACTTC CASSGTAELSYEQYF
TRBJ2-7 TRBV29-1 TRBD1 NA 14 TGCAGCGTTGAGGCCGGGACAGGGTTATACGAGCAGTACTTC CSVEAGTGLYEQYF
TRBJ2-3 TRBV28 NA few 14 TGTGCCAGCAATCGGGGCGGGACGAGAGATACGCAGTATTTT CASNRGGTRDTQYF
TRBJ2-1 TRBV30 TRBD2 NA 14 TGTGCCTGGGCTGAGACTAGCGGGGACAATGAGCAGTTCTTC CAWAETSGDNEQFF
TRBJ2-7 TRBV19 NA few 14 TGTGCCAGCCGTTCACAGGGCCCTAGGAACGAGCAGTACTTC CASRSQGPRNEQYF
TRBJ1-2 TRBV16 TRBD1 NA 14 TGTGCCAGCAGCCTACAGGGGGCGGACTATGGCTACACCTTC CASSLQGADYGYTF
TRBJ2-7 TRBV2 NA NA 13 TGTGCCAGCAGGGGGGACACCTCCTACGAGCAGTACTTC CASRGDTSYEQYF
TRBJ1-2 TRBV6-1 TRBD1 NA 14 TGTGCCAGTTTTTCAGGGGGCGCTAACTATGGCTACACCTTC CASFSGGANYGYTF
TRBJ2-1 TRBV20-1 NA NA 11 TGCAGTGCTAGGGACTATTATGAGCAGTTCTTC CSARDYYEQFF
TRBJ2-3 TRBV7-6 NA NA 14 TGTGCCAGCAGCTCGGGAACAGGGACAGATACGCAGTATTTT CASSSGTGTDTQYF
TRBJ1-1 TRBV5-4 NA NA 14 TGTGCCAGCAGCTTGCGGGATGGGAACACTGAAGCTTTCTTT CASSLRDGNTEAFF
TRBJ2-1 TRBV5-1 NA NA 15 TGCGCCAGCAGCCGGACACAAGTGGGGAACAATGAGCAGTTCTTC CASSRTQVGNNEQFF
TRBJ2-7 TRBV7-2 NA NA 14 TGTGCCAGCAGCCTCTACGGAGCCTTAAACGAGCAGTACTTC CASSLYGALNEQYF
TRBJ2-3 TRBV4-2 TRBD2 NA 16 TGTGCCAGCAGCCAAACCCGGGAGGGTGGGGCAGATACGCAGTATTTT CASSQTREGGADTQYF